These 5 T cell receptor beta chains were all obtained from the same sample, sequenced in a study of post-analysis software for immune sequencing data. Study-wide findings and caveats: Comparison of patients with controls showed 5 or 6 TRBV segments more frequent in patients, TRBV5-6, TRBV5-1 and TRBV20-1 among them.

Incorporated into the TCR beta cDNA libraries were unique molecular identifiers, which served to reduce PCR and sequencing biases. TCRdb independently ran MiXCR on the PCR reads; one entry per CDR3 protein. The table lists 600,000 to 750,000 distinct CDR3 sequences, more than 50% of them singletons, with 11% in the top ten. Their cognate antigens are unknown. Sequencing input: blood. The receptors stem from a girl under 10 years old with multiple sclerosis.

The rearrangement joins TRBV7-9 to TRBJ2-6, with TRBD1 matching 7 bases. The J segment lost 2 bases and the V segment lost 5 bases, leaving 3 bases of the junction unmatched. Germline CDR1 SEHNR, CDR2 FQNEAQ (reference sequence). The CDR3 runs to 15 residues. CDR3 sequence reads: CASSQTGPGANVLTF. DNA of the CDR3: TGTGCCAGCAGCCAGACAGGGCCTGGGGCCAACGTCCTGACTTTC.

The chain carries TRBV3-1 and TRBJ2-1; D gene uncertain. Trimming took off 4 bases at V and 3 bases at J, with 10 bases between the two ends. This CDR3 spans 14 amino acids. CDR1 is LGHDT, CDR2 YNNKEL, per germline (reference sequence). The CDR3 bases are TGTGCCAGCAGCCCCCGGCATGGCTACAATGAGCAGTTCTTC. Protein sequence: CASSPRHGYNEQFF.

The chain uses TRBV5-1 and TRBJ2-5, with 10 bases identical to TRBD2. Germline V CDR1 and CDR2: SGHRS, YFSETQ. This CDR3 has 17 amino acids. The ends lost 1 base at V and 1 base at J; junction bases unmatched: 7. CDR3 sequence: CASSLSVAGGPQETQYF. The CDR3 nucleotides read TGCGCCAGCAGCTTGAGCGTAGCGGGGGGTCCCCAAGAGACCCAGTACTTC.

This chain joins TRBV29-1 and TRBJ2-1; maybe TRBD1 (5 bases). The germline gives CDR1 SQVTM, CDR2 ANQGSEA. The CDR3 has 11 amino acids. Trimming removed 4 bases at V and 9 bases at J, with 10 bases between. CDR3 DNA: TGCAGCGTTGTCGGAAGGGGTGAGCAGTTCTTC. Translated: CSVVGRGEQFF.

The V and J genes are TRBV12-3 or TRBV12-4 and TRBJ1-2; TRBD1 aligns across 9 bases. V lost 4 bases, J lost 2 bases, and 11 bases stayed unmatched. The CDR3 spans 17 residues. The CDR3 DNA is TGTGCCAGCAGTTCCTCACCGGGACAGGGCCCCAACTATGGCTACACCTTC. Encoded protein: CASSSSPGQGPNYGYTF.